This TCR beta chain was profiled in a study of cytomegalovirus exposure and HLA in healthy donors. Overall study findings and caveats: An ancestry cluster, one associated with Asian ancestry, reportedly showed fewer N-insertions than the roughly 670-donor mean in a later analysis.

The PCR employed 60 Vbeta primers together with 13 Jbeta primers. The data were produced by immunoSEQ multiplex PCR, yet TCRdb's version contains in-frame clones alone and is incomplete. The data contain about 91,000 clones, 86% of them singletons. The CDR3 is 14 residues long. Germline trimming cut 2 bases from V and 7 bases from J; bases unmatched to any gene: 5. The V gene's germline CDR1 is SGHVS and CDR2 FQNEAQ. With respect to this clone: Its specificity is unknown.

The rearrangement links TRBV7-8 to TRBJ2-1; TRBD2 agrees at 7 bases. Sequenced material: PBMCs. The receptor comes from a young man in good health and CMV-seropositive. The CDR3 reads CASSLRDYSNEQFF. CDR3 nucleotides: TGTGCCAGCAGCTTACGGGACTATTCAAATGAGCAGTTCTTC. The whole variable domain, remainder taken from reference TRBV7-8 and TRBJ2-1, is GAGVSQSPRYKVAKRGQDVALRCDPISGHVSLFWYQQALGQGPEFLTYFQNEAQLDKSGLPSDRFFAERPEGSVSTLKIQRTQQEDSAVYLCASSLRDYSNEQFFGPGTRLTVL.